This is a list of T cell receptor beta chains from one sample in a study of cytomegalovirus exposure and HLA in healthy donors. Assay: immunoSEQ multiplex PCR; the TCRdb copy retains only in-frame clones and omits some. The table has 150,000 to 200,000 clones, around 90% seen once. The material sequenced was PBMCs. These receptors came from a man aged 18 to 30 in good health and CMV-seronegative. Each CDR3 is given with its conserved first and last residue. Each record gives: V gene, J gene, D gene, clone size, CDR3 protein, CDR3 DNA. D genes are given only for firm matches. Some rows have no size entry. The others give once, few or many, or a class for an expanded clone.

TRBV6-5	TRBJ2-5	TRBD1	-	CASTQRQGRETQYF	TGTGCCAGCACCCAGAGACAGGGGAGAGAGACCCAGTACTTC
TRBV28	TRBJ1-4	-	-	CASSPAGDRDEKLFF	TGTGCCAGCAGCCCCGCGGGAGATAGGGATGAAAAACTGTTTTTT
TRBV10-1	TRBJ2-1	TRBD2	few	CASSFSGSYEQFF	TGCGCCAGCAGTTTTAGCGGGAGTTATGAGCAGTTCTTC
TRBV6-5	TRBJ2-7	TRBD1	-	CASSETTTGVEQYF	TGTGCCAGCAGTGAGACAACGACAGGGGTCGAGCAGTACTTC
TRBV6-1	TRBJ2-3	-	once	CASTRGLSTDTQYF	TGTGCCAGCACTCGGGGGTTGAGCACAGATACGCAGTATTTT
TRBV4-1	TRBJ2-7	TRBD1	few	CASSQEPGQGGSEQYF	TGCGCCAGCAGCCAAGAGCCAGGACAGGGTGGGAGCGAGCAGTACTTC
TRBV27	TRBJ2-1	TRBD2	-	CASSSPGLAEYNEQFF	TGTGCCAGCAGTTCTCCGGGACTAGCGGAGTACAATGAGCAGTTCTTC
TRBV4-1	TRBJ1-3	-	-	CASSQAAGAISGNTIYF	TGCGCCAGCAGCCAAGCAGCGGGGGCTATCTCTGGAAACACCATATATTTT
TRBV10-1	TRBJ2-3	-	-	CASSGPDTTDTQYF	TGCGCCAGCAGTGGCCCAGACACTACAGATACGCAGTATTTT
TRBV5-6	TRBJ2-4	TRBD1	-	CASSTTGGAKNIQYF	TGTGCCAGCAGTACGACAGGGGGAGCCAAAAACATTCAGTACTTC
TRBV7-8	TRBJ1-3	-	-	CASSLVQDNSGNTIYF	TGTGCCAGCAGCTTAGTACAGGACAACTCTGGAAACACCATATATTTT
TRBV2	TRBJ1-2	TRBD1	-	CASSDSGTGDGYTF	TGTGCCAGCAGTGACTCAGGGACAGGAGATGGCTACACCTTC
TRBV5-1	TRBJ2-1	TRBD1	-	CASSGTGAPEDEQFF	TGCGCCAGCAGCGGAACAGGGGCCCCCGAGGATGAGCAGTTCTTC
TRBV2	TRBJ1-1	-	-	CASSIPGPEAFF	TGTGCCAGCAGTATCCCGGGTCCCGAAGCTTTCTTT
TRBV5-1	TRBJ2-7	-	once	CASSQGASEQYF	TGCGCCAGCAGCCAAGGGGCCAGCGAGCAGTACTTC
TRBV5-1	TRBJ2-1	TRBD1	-	CASSLGQYNEQFF	TGCGCCAGCAGCCTGGGACAGTACAATGAGCAGTTCTTC
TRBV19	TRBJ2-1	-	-	CASSIEFRQYNEQFF	TGTGCCAGTAGTATAGAATTCCGACAGTACAATGAGCAGTTCTTC
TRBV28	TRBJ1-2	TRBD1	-	CASSSPGQAVFGYTF	TGTGCCAGCAGTTCCCCCGGACAGGCAGTATTTGGCTACACCTTC
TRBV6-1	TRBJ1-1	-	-	CASSEVAGNTEAFF	TGTGCCAGCAGTGAGGTGGCGGGGAACACTGAAGCTTTCTTT
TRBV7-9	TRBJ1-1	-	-	CASSLREDTEAFF	TGTGCCAGCAGCTTAAGGGAGGATACTGAAGCTTTCTTT
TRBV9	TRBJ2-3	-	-	CASSVLRSGASTDTQYF	TGTGCCAGCAGCGTACTAAGGTCCGGAGCTAGCACAGATACGCAGTATTTT
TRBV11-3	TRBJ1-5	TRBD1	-	CASLGQGINQPQHF	TGTGCCAGCCTCGGACAGGGGATAAATCAGCCCCAGCATTTT
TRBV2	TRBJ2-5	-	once	CASSSRQLKETQYF	TGTGCCAGCAGTTCTCGACAGCTTAAAGAGACCCAGTACTTC
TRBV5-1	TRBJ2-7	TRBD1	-	CASSLVVNRGESYEQYF	TGCGCCAGCAGCTTGGTAGTTAACAGGGGGGAAAGCTACGAGCAGTACTTC
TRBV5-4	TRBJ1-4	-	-	CASSVPGDEKLFF	TGTGCCAGCAGCGTACCCGGGGATGAAAAACTGTTTTTT
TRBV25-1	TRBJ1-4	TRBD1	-	CASGPGTGGEKLFF	TGTGCCAGCGGACCCGGGACAGGGGGAGAAAAACTGTTTTTT
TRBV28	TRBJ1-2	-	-	CASASHLNYGYTF	TGTGCCAGCGCCTCACACCTTAACTATGGCTACACCTTC
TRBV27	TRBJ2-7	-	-	CASTPRAGLSSYEQYF	TGTGCCAGCACCCCCCGGGCGGGCCTCAGCTCCTACGAGCAGTACTTC
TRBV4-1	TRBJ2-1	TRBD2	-	CASSQGSGGAEYNEQFF	TGCGCCAGCAGCCAGGGTTCCGGGGGGGCGGAATACAATGAGCAGTTCTTC
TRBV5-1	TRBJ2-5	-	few	CASSLAGSSEETQYF	TGCGCCAGCAGCTTGGCCGGATCTAGCGAAGAGACCCAGTACTTC
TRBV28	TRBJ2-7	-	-	CASSLAQQGDEQYF	TGTGCCAGCAGCCTCGCACAACAAGGAGACGAGCAGTACTTC
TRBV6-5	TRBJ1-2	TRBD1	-	CASSYSGTANYGYTF	TGTGCCAGCAGTTACTCAGGGACAGCTAACTATGGCTACACCTTC
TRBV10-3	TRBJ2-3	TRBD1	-	CAISEPDRAPDTQYF	TGTGCCATCAGTGAGCCGGACAGGGCCCCAGATACGCAGTATTTT
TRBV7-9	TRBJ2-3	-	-	CASSLGLSAPDTQYF	TGTGCCAGCAGCTTAGGTCTCAGTGCCCCAGATACGCAGTATTTT
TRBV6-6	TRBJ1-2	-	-	CASSYPPDSDYGYTF	TGTGCCAGCAGTTACCCTCCGGACTCAGACTATGGCTACACCTTC
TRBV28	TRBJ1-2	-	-	CASSETLNYGYTF	TGTGCCAGCAGTGAAACTCTTAACTATGGCTACACCTTC
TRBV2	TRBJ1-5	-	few	CASSESTGTDQPQHF	TGTGCCAGCAGTGAGTCCACAGGGACGGATCAGCCCCAGCATTTT
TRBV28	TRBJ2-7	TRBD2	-	CASNSGLAGGKEQYF	TGTGCCAGCAACTCCGGACTAGCGGGAGGGAAAGAGCAGTACTTC
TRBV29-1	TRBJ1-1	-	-	CSVDNFVNGGTEAFF	TGCAGCGTTGATAACTTCGTCAACGGAGGGACTGAAGCTTTCTTT
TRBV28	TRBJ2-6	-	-	CASRTAGGGSGANVLTF	TGTGCCAGCAGGACCGCGGGCGGAGGATCTGGGGCCAACGTCCTGACTTTC
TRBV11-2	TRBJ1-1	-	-	CASSTVGGTEAFF	TGTGCCAGCAGCACAGTAGGGGGTACTGAAGCTTTCTTT
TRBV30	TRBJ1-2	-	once	CAWRLGGYGYTF	TGTGCCTGGAGGTTAGGGGGCTATGGCTACACCTTC
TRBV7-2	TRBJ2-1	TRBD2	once	CASSFMVAGGVHEQFF	TGTGCCAGCAGCTTTATGGTGGCGGGAGGGGTCCATGAGCAGTTCTTC
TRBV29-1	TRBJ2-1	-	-	CSTAGNEQFF	TGCAGCACCGCGGGTAATGAGCAGTTCTTC